This section outlines one T cell receptor (beta chain) sequence together with its context. This CDR3 comprises 12 residues. Trimming cost V 7 bases and J 5 bases, with 9 bases left between them. Germline V lookup: CDR1 MDHEN, CDR2 SYDVKM. This specimen comes from a study of OX40 agonist ivuxolimab in advanced cancers. Data came from immunoSEQ multiplex PCR; TCRdb stores just in-frame clones and leaves some out. This sample yields around 70,000 clones, of which 85% are seen a single time; about 4.1% belongs to the top ten. The gene calls are TRBV28 and TRBJ1-5; the D is unclear. The specimen comprised CD4+ or CD8+ T cells sorted from blood, sampled in a trial of the OX40 agonist ivuxolimab. The clonotype originates from an adult with an advanced solid tumor such as melanoma, head and neck, liver or kidney cancer. CDR3 protein: CASKTADQPQHF. CDR3 coding DNA: TGTGCCAGCAAAACGGCAGATCAGCCCCAGCATTTT. Together with reference TRBV28 and TRBJ1-5, the CDR3 gives the full variable domain: DVKVTQSSRYLVKRTGEKVFLECVQDMDHENMFWYRQDPGLGLRLIYFSYDVKMKEKGDIPEGYSVSREKKERFSLILESASTNQTSMYLCASKTADQPQHFGDGTRLSIL.